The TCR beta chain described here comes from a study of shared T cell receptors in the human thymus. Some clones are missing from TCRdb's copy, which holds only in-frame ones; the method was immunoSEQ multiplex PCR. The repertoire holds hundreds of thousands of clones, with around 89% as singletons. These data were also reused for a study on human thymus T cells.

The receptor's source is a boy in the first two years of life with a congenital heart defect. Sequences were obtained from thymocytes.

CDR3 sequence: CASSVGGGEGDTQYF. The CDR3 coding sequence is TGTGCCAGCAGCGTAGGAGGCGGGGAGGGAGATACGCAGTATTTT. The rearrangement joins TRBV9 to TRBJ2-3; 7 bases match TRBD2. This CDR3 is 15 amino acids long. V lost 0 bases and J lost 5; bases outside the gene matches: 6. Germline V gives CDR1 SGDLS, CDR2 YYNGEE.